This T cell receptor beta chain emerged from a study of T cells in Graves' hyperthyroidism and ophthalmopathy (dated by TCRdb to about 2019). Study-level background: To identify TCR V-J signatures that set the groups apart, the researchers used a discovery cohort of 95 to 100 patients, made up of fewer than 50 with Graves' ophthalmopathy and about 59 with stable Graves' hyperthyroidism. After blood sampling, hyperthyroidism patients were treated with methimazole at a starting dose of 30 mg daily, and ophthalmopathy patients were treated with high-dose intravenous methylprednisolone. An independent validation cohort of under 20 hyperthyroidism patients and some 15 patients who later progressed to ophthalmopathy tested prospective prediction of ophthalmopathy. According to the paper, TCR Vbeta CDR3 sequencing was carried out on 135 peripheral blood samples, which came from 40 to 45 ophthalmopathy, approximately 72 hyperthyroidism and about 17 progressor patients. Thyroid tissue and blood T-cell repertoires from more than five Graves' hyperthyroidism patients were also compared in the study. The 100 discovery patients were divided at random into training and test sets in a 7:3 ratio.

This clonotype appeared a few times. The antigen this receptor binds is unknown. No qualities accompany the bases; no much larger clone lies one base away. Amplification of TCR beta CDR3 regions was carried out from RNA transcripts. A first-round RT-PCR of the TCR CDR3 used the HTBI primer set with the Qiagen OneStep RT-PCR kit. The libraries were constructed in a second round of multiplex PCR and then size-selected and purified. Libraries were sequenced paired-end with 100 bp reads on an Illumina HiSeq2000. As for the authors' bioinformatics: SOAPnuke was used to process the raw data, removing reads that contained adapters or uncalled bases, had a mean Phred below 15, or lacked an exact match to the constant primer or identifier. COPE v1.2.5 was used to merge the high-quality paired reads, and each unique nucleotide sequence was defined as a clonotype. MiTCR v1.1 was used to align clonotypes to the IMGT TRBV, TRBD and TRBJ reference segments. The analysis included only V-J combinations with a frequency above 0.0001, which together covered around 99% of the repertoires. A TCS score was defined as the ratio of F50 (clonal expansion) to E x V (chaos), with BLOSUM62-based TCRdist applied between CDR3 peptides within each V-J. Welch's t-statistics and random forest reduced fewer than 600 V-J features to some 14, which were used in a naive Bayes classifier (R e1071). The public reads were quality trimmed at Q25 with fastp and then assembled into clones with MiXCR by TCRdb, keeping productive beta chains. Every entry covers one CDR3 protein and lists the most common genes and DNA from its rows. None of the V and J calls come from the authors' own analysis; TCRdb made them. A total of hundreds of thousands of distinct CDR3 sequences appear in this sample, 46% of them only once. 8.2% of the sample is taken by the ten largest.

Graves' hyperthyroidism was defined as stable when no progression to ophthalmopathy occurred over 18 months of follow-up. Hyperthyroidism patients were aged 18 to 65 years and newly diagnosed, with disease duration of less than 2 months. The study excluded patients with uncontrolled infections, other autoimmune diseases, pregnancy or lactation. Clinical symptoms, serum thyroxine and TRAb, thyroid ultrasound, and orbital computed tomography formed the basis for the diagnoses. Trizol reagent was used to extract total RNA, and RNA quality was then checked on an Agilent 2100 Bioanalyzer. The study at large found these results: Ophthalmopathy was separated from stable hyperthyroidism by a 13 V-J signature model, with about 86% sensitivity and about 84% specificity obtained in cross-validation and 80%/75% obtained in testing. Most expanded thyroid clonotypes (frequency above 0.001) were also detected in blood, a finding suggesting that blood repertoires may reflect thyroid immune responses. No statistical method was used to set the sample size in advance, and investigators knew the group allocation. In validation, the model predicted progression to ophthalmopathy with 55% to 71% sensitivity and over 72% specificity, a median of 6.5 months before onset.

The V and J ends are trimmed by 3 bases and 3 bases, leaving 11 bases between them. Per the germline V gene, SGHVS is the CDR1 and FQNEAQ is the CDR2. The CDR3 goes from the cysteine to the phenylalanine over 14 residues. Kept here is only the CDR3 DNA, which spans 42 bases and is read in frame from base 1. The material sequenced was peripheral blood or thyroid tissue (not recorded which). The rearranged segments are TRBV7-8 and TRBJ1-2; tentative D gene TRBD1, with 5 bases matching. This receptor was identified in a woman younger than 35 with Graves' hyperthyroidism. Donor details come from another sample of the same person, matched by shared clones. The nucleotide sequence reads as follows: TGTGCCAGCAGCTTTTTATTCAGGGACTATGGCTACACCTTC. Translated, it reads CASSFLFRDYGYTF.